The next 9 T cell receptor beta chains were all read from a single sample in a study of a mutant IDH1 vaccine in newly diagnosed glioma. Method: immunoSEQ multiplex PCR; TCRdb's copy keeps in-frame clones and lacks some. The data show some 60,000 clones, 80% seen once. These receptors' antigens are unknown. Time point specified: week 11, during vaccination. Doses comprised 300 ug of mutant IDH1 20-mer peptide each, plus topical imiquimod. The sequenced sample was PBMCs, obtained from a glioma patient whose treatment included an IDH1 peptide vaccine. These receptors originate from a man in his fifties or sixties with glioma.

In this sample, this clone turned up once. V usage is TRBV18 and J usage is TRBJ1-3, with D hard to call. Between the trimmed V and J ends, which lost 6 bases and 0 bases, there was a span of 12 bases. Germline V gene sequence: CDR1 KGHSH, CDR2 LQKENI. The CDR3 covers 15 residues. The CDR3 bases are TGTGCCAGCTCCAGGACTCCTGGCTCTGGAAACACCATATATTTT. It is translated as CASSRTPGSGNTIYF.

The chain joins TRBV14 to TRBJ2-3; 10 bases are shared with TRBD1. The V and J ends lost 4 bases and 1 base, in that order; junction bases with no gene match: 5. This CDR3 spans 16 amino acids. CDR1 is SGHDN and CDR2 is FVKESK in the germline V gene. The CDR3 loop reads CASSPRQGAGTDTQYF. DNA of the CDR3: TGTGCCAGCAGCCCCCGACAGGGGGCCGGCACAGATACGCAGTATTTT.

V and J are TRBV7-6 and TRBJ1-2; no clear D. V gave up 0 bases and J gave up 0 bases, with 8 bases separating them. Germline V gene data show CDR1 as SGHVS and CDR2 as FNYEAQ. The CDR3 contains 15 residues. The CDR3 DNA reads TGTGCCAGCAGCTTAGCGGAGTCAGCTAACTATGGCTACACCTTC. Its translation is CASSLAESANYGYTF.

This sequence joins TRBV2 and TRBJ1-5; D is uncertain. The V gene lost 6 bases and the J gene lost 6 bases, with 12 bases spanning the gap. The CDR3 totals 13 residues. Germline loops: CDR1 SNHLY, CDR2 FYNNEI. CDR3 sequence reads: CASRERPGQPQHF. The CDR3 nucleotides read TGTGCCAGCAGGGAAAGGCCGGGTCAGCCCCAGCATTTT.

The rearrangement joins TRBV7-2 to TRBJ2-2; D tentatively fits TRBD1 or TRBD2 (8 bases each). Germline lookup yields CDR1 SGHTA and CDR2 FQGNSA. The ends were cut back, 3 bases at V and 3 bases at J, with 23 bases in the middle. There are 19 residues in the CDR3. The DNA for the CDR3 is TGTGCCAGCAGCTTCTACTCAGGGGGCCCGGGGGGGTACACCGGGGAGCTGTTTTTT. This gives the protein CASSFYSGGPGGYTGELFF. The variable domain in full, with the rest retrieved from reference TRBV7-2 and TRBJ2-2, is GAGVSQSPSNKVTEKGKDVELRCDPISGHTALYWYRQSLGQGLEFLIYFQGNSAPDKSGLPSDRFSAERTGGSVSTLTIQRTQQEDSAVYLCASSFYSGGPGGYTGELFFGEGSRLTVL.

This clone was found once. This chain connects TRBV29-1 to TRBJ2-3, with 10 bases aligning to TRBD2. Germline CDR1 is SQVTM and CDR2 is ANQGSEA. The junction had 9 bases not matched to a gene; V was cut back by 7 bases and J by 8 bases. The CDR3 totals 13 residues. Written as DNA, the CDR3 is TGCAGCGGAGTAAGAGCGGGGGGGGGTACGCAGTATTTT. Its protein is CSGVRAGGGTQYF.

The chain carries TRBV19 and TRBJ1-6; D call uncertain. Germline CDR1 reads LNHDA; CDR2 reads SQIVND (reference sequence). The ends were cut back, 3 bases at V and 9 bases at J, with 21 bases in the middle. CDR3 length equals 17 residues. The CDR3 DNA follows: TGTGCCAGTAGTATCGCGGGTGCGGGCAGCAGGTTTTCACCCCTCCACTTT. Residues: CASSIAGAGSRFSPLHF. The variable domain in full, completed from reference TRBV19 and TRBJ1-6, reads DGGITQSPKYLFRKEGQNVTLSCEQNLNHDAMYWYRQDPGQGLRLIYYSQIVNDFQKGDIAEGYSVSREKKESFPLTVTSAQKNPTAFYLCASSIAGAGSRFSPLHFGNGTRLTVT.

The chain combines TRBV5-4 with TRBJ1-2; no reliable D call. The CDR3 runs to 12 residues. Germline CDR1 and CDR2: SGHNT and YYREEE (reference sequence). Trimming pared 3 bases from V and 5 bases from J, leaving 8 bases between. The CDR3 protein is CASSYGGYGYTF. DNA of the CDR3: TGTGCCAGCAGCTACGGAGGGTATGGCTACACCTTC.

The rearrangement uses TRBV27 and TRBJ2-1; D gene ambiguous. CDR3 length: 16 residues. The germline V gene encodes CDR1 MNHEY and CDR2 SMNVEV (reference sequence). The V gene lost 7 bases and the J gene lost 0 bases, with 16 bases spanning the gap. The CDR3, as DNA: TGTGCCAGCACAAGGGCAATCCAAAGCTCCTACAATGAGCAGTTCTTC. Its translation is CASTRAIQSSYNEQFF.